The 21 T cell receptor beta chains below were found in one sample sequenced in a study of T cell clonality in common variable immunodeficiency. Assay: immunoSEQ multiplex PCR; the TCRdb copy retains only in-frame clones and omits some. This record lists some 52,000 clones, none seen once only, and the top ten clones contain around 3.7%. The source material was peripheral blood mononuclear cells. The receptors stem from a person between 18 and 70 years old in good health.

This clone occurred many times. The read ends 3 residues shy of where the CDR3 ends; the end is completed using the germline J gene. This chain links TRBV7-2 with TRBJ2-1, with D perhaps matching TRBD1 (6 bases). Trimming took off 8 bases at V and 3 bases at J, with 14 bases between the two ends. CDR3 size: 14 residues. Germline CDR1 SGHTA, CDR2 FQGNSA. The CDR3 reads CASPEAQGYNEQFF. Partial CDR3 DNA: TGTGCCAGCCCTGAAGCACAGGGCTACAATGAG.

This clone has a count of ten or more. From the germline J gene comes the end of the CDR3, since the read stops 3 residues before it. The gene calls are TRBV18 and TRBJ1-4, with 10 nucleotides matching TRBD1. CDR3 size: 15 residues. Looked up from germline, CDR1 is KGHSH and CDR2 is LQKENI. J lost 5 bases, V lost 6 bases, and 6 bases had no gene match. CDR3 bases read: TGTGCCAGCTCGCTCGGACAGGGGGGAAATGAAAAA. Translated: CASSLGQGGNEK. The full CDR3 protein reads CASSLGQGGNEKLFF.

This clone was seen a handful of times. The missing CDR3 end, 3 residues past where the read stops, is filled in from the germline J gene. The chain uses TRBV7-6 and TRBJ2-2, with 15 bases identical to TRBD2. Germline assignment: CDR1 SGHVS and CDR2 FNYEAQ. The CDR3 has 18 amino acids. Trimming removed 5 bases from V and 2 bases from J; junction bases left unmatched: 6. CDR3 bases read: TGTGCCAGCAGCCTGGGACTAGCGGGAGGTGGAAACACCGGGGAG. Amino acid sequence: CASSLGLAGGGNTGE. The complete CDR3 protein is CASSLGLAGGGNTGELFF.

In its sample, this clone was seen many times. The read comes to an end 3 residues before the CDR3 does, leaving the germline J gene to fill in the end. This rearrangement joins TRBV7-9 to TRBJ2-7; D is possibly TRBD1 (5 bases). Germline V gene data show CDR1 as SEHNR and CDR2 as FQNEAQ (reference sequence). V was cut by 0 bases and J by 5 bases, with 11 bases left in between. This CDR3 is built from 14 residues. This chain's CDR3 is CASSLALRGDEQYF. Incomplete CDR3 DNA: TGTGCCAGCAGCTTAGCACTTAGGGGTGACGAG.

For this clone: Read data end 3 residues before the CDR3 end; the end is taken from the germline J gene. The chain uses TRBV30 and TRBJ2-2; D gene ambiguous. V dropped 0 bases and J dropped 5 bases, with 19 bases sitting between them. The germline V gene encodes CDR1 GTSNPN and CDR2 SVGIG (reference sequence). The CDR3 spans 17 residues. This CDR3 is CAWSVGSRPFRTGELFF. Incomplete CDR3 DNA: TGTGCCTGGAGTGTAGGTTCGAGGCCATTCCGTACCGGGGAG.

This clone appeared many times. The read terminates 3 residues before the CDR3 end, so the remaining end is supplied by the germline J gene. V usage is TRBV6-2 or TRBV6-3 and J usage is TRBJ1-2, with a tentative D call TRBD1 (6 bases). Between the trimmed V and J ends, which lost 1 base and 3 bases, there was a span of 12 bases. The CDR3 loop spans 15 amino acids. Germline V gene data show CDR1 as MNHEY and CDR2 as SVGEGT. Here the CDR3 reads CASSYYRALDYGYTF. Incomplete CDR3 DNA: TGTGCCAGCAGTTACTACAGGGCCTTAGACTATGGC.

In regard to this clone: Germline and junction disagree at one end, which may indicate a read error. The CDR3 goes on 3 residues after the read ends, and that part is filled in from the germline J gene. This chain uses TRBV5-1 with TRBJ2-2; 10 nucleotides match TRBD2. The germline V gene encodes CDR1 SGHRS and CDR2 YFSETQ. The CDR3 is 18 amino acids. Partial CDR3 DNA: TGCGCCGGCAGCCGAGAGCCATTAACTAGCGGGACTTCTGGGGAG. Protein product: CAGSREPLTSGTSGE. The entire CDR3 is CAGSREPLTSGTSGELFF. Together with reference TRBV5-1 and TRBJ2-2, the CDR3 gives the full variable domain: KAGVTQTPRYLIKTRGQQVTLSCSPISGHRSVSWYQQTPGQGLQFLFEYFSETQRNKGNFPGRFSGRQFSNSRSEMNVSTLELGDSALYLCAGSREPLTSGTSGELFFGEGSRLTVL.

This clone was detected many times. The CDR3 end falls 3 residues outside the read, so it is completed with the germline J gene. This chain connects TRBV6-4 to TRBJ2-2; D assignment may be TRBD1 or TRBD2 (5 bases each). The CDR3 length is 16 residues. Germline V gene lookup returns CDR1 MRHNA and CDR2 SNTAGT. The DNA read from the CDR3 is TGTGCCAGCAGCACCAGTAGGGGAGCAACTAATGAAAAG. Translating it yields CASSTSRGATNEK. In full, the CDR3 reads CASSTSRGATNEKLFF.

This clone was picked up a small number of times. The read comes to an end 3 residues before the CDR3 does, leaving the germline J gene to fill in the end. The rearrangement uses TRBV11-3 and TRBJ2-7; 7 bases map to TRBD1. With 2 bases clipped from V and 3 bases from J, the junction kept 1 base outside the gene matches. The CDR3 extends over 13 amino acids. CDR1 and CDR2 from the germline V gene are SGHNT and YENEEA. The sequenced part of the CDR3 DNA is TGTGCCAGCAGCTTAAACAGGGGCTACGAG. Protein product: CASSLNRGYE. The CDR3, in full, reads CASSLNRGYEQYF.

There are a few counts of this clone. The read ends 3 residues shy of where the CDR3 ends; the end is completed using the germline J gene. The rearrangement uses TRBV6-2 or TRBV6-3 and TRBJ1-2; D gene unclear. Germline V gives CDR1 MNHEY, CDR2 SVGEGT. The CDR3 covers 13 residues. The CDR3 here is CASSTSSYNDYTF. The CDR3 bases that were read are TGTGCCAGCTCAACTAGCTCCTACAATGAC.

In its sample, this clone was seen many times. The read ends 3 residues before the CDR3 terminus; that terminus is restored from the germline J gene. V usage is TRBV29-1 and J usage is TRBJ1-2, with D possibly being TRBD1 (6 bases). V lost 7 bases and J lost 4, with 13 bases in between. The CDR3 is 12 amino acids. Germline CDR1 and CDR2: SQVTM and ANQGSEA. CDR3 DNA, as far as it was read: TGCAGCGCCTCGGACAGCTTCTATGGC. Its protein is CSASDSFYG. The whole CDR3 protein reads CSASDSFYGYTF. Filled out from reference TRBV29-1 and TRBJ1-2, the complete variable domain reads SAVISQKPSRDICQRGTSLTIQCQVDSQVTMMFWYRQQPGQSLTLIATANQGSEATYESGFVIDKFPISRPNLTFSTLTVSNMSPEDSSIYLCSASDSFYGYTFGSGTRLTVV.

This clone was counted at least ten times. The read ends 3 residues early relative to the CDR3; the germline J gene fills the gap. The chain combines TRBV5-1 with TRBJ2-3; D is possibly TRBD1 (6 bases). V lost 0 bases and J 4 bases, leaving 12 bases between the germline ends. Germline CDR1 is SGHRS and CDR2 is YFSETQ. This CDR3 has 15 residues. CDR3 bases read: TGCGCCAGCAGCTTGGTGTCAGGGGCCCCAGATACG. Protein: CASSLVSGAPDT. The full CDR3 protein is CASSLVSGAPDTQYF.

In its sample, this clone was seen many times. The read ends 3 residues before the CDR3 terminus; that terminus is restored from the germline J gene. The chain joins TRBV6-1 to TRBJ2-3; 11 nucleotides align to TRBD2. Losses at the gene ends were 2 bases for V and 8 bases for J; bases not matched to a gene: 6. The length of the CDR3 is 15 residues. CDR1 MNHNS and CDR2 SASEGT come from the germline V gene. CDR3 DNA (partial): TGTGCCAGCAGTGAAATAGCGGGAGGGCAGGGTACG. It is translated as CASSEIAGGQGT. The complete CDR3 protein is CASSEIAGGQGTQYF.

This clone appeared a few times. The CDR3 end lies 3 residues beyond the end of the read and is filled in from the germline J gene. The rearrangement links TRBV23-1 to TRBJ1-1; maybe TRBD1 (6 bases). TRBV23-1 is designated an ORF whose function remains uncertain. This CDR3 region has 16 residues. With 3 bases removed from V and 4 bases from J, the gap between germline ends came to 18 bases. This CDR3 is CASSHYRVCKSTEAFF. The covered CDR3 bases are TGCGCCAGCAGTCATTACAGGGTATGTAAGAGCACTGAA.

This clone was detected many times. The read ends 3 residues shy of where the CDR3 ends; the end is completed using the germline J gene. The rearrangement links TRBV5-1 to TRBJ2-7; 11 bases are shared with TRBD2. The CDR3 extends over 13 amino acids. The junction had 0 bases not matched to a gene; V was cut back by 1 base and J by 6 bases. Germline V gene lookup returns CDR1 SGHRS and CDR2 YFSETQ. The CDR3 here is CASSLTSGSEQYF. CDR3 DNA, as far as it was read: TGCGCCAGCAGCTTGACTAGCGGGAGCGAG.

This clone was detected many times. The part of the CDR3 DNA that was read is TGTGCCAGCGAAACTAGCGCCTGGGGCACAGATACG. It encodes CASETSAWGTDT. The CDR3 in full is CASETSAWGTDTQYF. V usage is TRBV19 and J usage is TRBJ2-3, with 7 bases matching TRBD2. The CDR3 end is not reached by the read, which stops 3 residues before it; the germline J gene fills it in. This CDR3 contains 15 residues. Germline V lookup: CDR1 LNHDA, CDR2 SQIVND (reference sequence). The J segment lost 1 base and the V segment lost 9 bases, leaving 10 bases of the junction unmatched. The whole variable domain, filled in from reference TRBV19 and TRBJ2-3, reads DGGITQSPKYLFRKEGQNVTLSCEQNLNHDAMYWYRQDPGQGLRLIYYSQIVNDFQKGDIAEGYSVSREKKESFPLTVTSAQKNPTAFYLCASETSAWGTDTQYFGPGTRLTVL.

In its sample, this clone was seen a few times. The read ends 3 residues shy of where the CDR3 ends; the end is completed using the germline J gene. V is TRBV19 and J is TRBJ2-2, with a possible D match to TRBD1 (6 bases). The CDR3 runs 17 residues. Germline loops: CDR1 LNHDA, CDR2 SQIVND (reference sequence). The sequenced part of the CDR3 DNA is TGTGCCAGTAGTATGACCGAAACACAGGGACGCCGAGAAAAG. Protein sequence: CASSMTETQGRREK. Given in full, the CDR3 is CASSMTETQGRREKLFF.

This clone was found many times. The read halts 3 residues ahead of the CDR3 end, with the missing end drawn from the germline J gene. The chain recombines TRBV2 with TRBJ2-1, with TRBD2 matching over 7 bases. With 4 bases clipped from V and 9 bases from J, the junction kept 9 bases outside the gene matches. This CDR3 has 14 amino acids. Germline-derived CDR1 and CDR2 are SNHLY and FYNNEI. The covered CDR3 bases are TGTGCCAGCAGTGGCGAGGGGCTAGCGGCTGAG. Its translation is CASSGEGLAAE. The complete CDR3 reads CASSGEGLAAEQFF.

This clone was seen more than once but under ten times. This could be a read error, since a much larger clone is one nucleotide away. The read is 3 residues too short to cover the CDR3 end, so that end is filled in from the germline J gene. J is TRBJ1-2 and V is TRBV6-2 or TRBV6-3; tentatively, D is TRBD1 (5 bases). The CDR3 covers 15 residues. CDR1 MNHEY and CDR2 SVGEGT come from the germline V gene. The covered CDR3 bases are TGTGCCAGCAGTTACCAGGGAGATAGCGGGAATGAA. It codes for CASSYQGDSGNE. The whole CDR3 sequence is CASSYQGDSGNEYTF.

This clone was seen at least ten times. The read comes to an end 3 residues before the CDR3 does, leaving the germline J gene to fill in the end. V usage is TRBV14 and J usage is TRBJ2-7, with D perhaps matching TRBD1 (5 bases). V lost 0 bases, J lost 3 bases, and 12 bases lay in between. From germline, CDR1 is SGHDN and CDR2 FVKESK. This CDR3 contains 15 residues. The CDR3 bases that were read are TGTGCCAGCAGCCAAGATCCAGGGTGGGTCTACGAG. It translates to CASSQDPGWVYE. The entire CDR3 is CASSQDPGWVYEQYF.

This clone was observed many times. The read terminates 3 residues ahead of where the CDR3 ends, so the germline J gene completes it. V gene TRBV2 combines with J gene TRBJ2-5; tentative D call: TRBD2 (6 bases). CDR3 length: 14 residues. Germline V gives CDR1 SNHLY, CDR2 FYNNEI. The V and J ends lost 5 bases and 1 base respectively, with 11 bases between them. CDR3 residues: CASSRGEAQETQYF. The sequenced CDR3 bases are TGTGCCAGCAGTCGCGGGGAGGCCCAAGAGACC.